The clone carrying this T cell receptor (beta chain) was seen only a few times. The antigen is unknown. Staff drew 8 to 10 milliliters of peripheral blood from each donor. PBMCs were isolated at a quantity of at least 6 million per sample. These data originate in a study of blood T cells in healthy people across ages. Study results and caveats: When one million T cells were used, diversity estimates were thought to be underestimates.

V shed 0 bases and J shed 3 bases, with 15 bases lying between them. Per the germline V gene, CDR1 is LNHNV and CDR2 is YYDKDF (reference sequence). CDR3 length: 17 residues. Sample-barcoded 5' priming and a J-beta primer mix drove a second PCR of about 6 to 12 cycles. TCRdb called the 5' RACE reads again in MiXCR, with one record for every CDR3 protein. The data contain 550,000 to 800,000 distinct CDR3 sequences, 20% to 25% of them seen just once; the ten biggest clones take up approximately 3.6%. The chain carries TRBV15 and TRBJ1-5; D unresolved. The TCR comes from a man between 70 and 80 years old in good health. The sequenced sample consisted of blood. The DNA of the CDR3 is TGTGCCACCAGCAGAGATCCCATGGGGAAAGACAATCAGCCCCAGCATTTT. As protein: CATSRDPMGKDNQPQHF.